This TCR beta chain emerged from a study of blood T cell repertoires in COVID-19. Study context: The United States, Italy and Spain supplied acute and convalescent COVID-19 samples.

Between the trimmed V and J ends, which lost 0 bases and 0 bases, there was a span of 13 bases. Per germline, CDR1 SGDLS and CDR2 YYNGEE. The CDR3 is 17 residues long. Assay: immunoSEQ multiplex PCR; the TCRdb copy retains only in-frame clones and omits some. The sample consists of 150,000 or so clones, 80% to 90% of them appearing once. This sequence joins TRBV9 and TRBJ1-3, with D hard to call. This receptor was taken from a middle-aged woman with acute or convalescent COVID-19. The sequenced sample consisted of peripheral blood. Here the CDR3 DNA reads TGTGCCAGCAGCGTAGACAGCGGGCAGCGCTCTGGAAACACCATATATTTT. Protein: CASSVDSGQRSGNTIYF.